This T cell receptor beta chain was profiled in a study of high-grade serous ovarian cancer treatment subgroups. Across the whole study: On average, approximately 14,000 reads and 7,494 unique TCR beta rearrangements were obtained per sample. Study-level results: TCR relatedness rose with neoantigen level and trended with mutation load. Repertoire similarity ranged roughly 0.11 to 0.8 between tumors of one patient. Repertoire analysis covered CDR3 alone, not CDR1 or CDR2.

The germline V gene encodes CDR1 MNHNS and CDR2 SASEGT. The length of the CDR3 is 12 residues. The data were produced by immunoSEQ multiplex PCR, yet TCRdb's version contains in-frame clones alone and is incomplete. The data hold 5,000 or so clones, with approximately 70% observed a single time. As concerns this clone: No antigen is known for it.

Tumor samples were obtained before definitive surgery or chemotherapy. The chain couples TRBV6-1 to TRBJ2-5; D possibly matches TRBD1 or TRBD2 (5 bases each). The sequenced sample consisted of tumor tissue. This clonotype was sampled from a human donor with high-grade serous ovarian cancer. CDR3 in amino acids: CATGTSTETQYF. In nucleotides, the CDR3 is TGTGCAACCGGGACGTCGACAGAGACCCAGTACTTC.